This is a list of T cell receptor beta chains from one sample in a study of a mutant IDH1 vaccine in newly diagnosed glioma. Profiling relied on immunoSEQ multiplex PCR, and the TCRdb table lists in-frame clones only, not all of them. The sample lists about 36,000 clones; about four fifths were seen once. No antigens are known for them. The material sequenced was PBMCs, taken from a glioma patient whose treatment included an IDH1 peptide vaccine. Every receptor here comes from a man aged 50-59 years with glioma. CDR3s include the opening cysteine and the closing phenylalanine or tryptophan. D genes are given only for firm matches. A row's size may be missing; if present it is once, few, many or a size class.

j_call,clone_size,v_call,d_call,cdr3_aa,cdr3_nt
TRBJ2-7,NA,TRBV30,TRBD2,CAWSRGGSATYEQYF,TGTGCCTGGAGCCGGGGGGGGAGCGCAACCTACGAGCAGTACTTC
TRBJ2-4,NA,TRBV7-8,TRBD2,CASSLAGGTQAKNIQYF,TGTGCCAGCAGCTTAGCGGGAGGGACTCAAGCCAAAAACATTCAGTACTTC
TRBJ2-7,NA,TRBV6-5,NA,CASSRTGRSSYEQYF,TGTGCCAGCAGTAGGACGGGGAGGAGCTCCTACGAGCAGTACTTC
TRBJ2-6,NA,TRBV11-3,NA,CASSLVDSGANVLTF,TGTGCCAGCAGCTTAGTCGACTCTGGGGCCAACGTCCTGACTTTC
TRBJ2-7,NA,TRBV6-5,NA,CASGTYEQYF,TGTGCCAGCGGGACCTACGAGCAGTACTTC
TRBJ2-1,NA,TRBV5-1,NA,CASSLGAAGLSYNEQFF,TGCGCCAGCAGCTTGGGGGCCGCGGGGCTCTCCTACAATGAGCAGTTCTTC
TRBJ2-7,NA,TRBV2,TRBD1,CASSGLQGNYEQYF,TGTGCCAGCAGTGGTCTACAGGGGAATTACGAGCAGTACTTC
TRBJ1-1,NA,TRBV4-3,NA,CASSQDEGLNTEAFF,TGCGCCAGCAGCCAAGATGAGGGATTGAACACTGAAGCTTTCTTT
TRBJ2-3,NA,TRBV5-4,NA,CASSLGEDTQYF,TGTGCCAGCAGCTTGGGAGAAGATACGCAGTATTTT
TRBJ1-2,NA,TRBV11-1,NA,CASSHLQSDGYTF,TGTGCCAGCAGCCATTTACAGTCCGATGGCTACACCTTC
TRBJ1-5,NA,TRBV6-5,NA,CASSYRGPYSNQPQHF,TGTGCCAGCAGTTACCGAGGACCGTATAGCAATCAGCCCCAGCATTTT
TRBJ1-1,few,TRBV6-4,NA,CASSDGLEAFF,TGTGCCAGCAGTGACGGGCTTGAAGCTTTCTTT
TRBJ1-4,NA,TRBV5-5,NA,CASSLVDEKLFF,TGTGCCAGCAGCTTAGTAGATGAAAAACTGTTTTTT
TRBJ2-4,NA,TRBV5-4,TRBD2,CASSLSGGSNIQYF,TGTGCCAGCAGTCTCTCGGGGGGTTCAAACATTCAGTACTTC
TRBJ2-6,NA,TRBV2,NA,CASSPNSGANVLTF,TGTGCCAGCAGTCCCAATTCCGGGGCCAACGTCCTGACTTTC
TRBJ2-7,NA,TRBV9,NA,CASSGGGRNEQYF,TGTGCCAGCAGCGGAGGAGGGAGGAACGAGCAGTACTTC
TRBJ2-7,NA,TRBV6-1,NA,CASLDVYEQYF,TGTGCCAGCCTGGATGTTTACGAGCAGTACTTC
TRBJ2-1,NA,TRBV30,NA,CAWSALIGGRGYNEQFF,TGTGCCTGGAGTGCCCTAATCGGGGGGCGGGGGTACAATGAGCAGTTCTTC
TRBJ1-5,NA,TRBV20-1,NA,CSARVAGTQHF,TGCAGTGCTAGAGTGGCGGGGACCCAGCATTTT
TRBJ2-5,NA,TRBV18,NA,CASSPEQETQYF,TGTGCCAGCTCGCCCGAACAAGAGACCCAGTACTTC
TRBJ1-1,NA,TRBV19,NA,CASSRRPTEGNTEAFF,TGTGCCAGTAGCCGTCGCCCGACAGAAGGGAACACTGAAGCTTTCTTT
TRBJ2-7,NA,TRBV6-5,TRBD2,CASNSPGGPYEQYF,TGTGCCAGCAACTCCCCGGGGGGGCCCTACGAGCAGTACTTC
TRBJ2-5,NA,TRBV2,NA,CASSERAGKQGETQYF,TGTGCCAGCAGTGAAAGGGCAGGGAAACAAGGAGAGACCCAGTACTTC
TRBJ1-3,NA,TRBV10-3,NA,CAIREQYSGNTIYF,TGTGCCATCAGGGAACAGTACTCTGGAAACACCATATATTTT